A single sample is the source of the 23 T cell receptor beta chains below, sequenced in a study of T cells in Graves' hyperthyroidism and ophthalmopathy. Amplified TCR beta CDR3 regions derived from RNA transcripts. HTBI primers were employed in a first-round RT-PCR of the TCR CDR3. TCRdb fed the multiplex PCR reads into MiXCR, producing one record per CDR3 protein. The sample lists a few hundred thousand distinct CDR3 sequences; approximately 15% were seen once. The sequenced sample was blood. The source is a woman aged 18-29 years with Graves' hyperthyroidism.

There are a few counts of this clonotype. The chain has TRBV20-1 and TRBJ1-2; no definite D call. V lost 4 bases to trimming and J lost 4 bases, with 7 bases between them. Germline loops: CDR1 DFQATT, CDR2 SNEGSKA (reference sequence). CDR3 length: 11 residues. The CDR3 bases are TGCAGTGCTAAGGATGTCTATGGCTACACCTTC. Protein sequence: CSAKDVYGYTF.

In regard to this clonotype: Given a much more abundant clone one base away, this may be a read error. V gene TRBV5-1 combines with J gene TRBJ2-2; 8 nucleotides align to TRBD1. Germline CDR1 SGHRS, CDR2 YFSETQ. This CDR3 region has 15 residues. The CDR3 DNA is TGCGCCAGCAGTATCACAGGGGGGAACGCCGGGGAGCTGTTTTTT. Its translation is CASSITGGNAGELFF.

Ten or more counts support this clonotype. The CDR3 region has the DNA TGTGCCACCAGCAGAGATGGTCAGGCGAACTATGGCTACACCTTC. It is translated as CATSRDGQANYGYTF. V is TRBV15 and J is TRBJ1-2; no reliable D call. Germline V gene data show CDR1 as LNHNV and CDR2 as YYDKDF (reference sequence). The length of the CDR3 is 15 residues. V was pared by 0 bases and J by 2 bases, with 10 bases between.

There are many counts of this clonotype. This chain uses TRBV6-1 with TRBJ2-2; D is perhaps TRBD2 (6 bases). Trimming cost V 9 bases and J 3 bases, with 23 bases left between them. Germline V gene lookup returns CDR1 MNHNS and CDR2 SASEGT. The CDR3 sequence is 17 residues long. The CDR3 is CASHAGDSLGYTGELFF. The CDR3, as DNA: TGTGCCAGTCACGCCGGGGACTCCCTGGGCTACACCGGGGAGCTGTTTTTT.

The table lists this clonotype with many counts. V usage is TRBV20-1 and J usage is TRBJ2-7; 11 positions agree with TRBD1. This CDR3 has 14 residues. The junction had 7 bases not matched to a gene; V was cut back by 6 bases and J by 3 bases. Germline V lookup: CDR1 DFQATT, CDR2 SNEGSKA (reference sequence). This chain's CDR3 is CSARDGTGGYEQYF. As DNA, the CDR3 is TGCAGTGCCCGGGATGGGACAGGGGGCTACGAGCAGTACTTC.

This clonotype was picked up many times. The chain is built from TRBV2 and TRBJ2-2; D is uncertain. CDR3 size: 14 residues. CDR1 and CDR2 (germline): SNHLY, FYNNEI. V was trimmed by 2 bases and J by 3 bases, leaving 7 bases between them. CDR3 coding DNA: TGTGCCAGCAGTGAAAGCCGGTACACCGGGGAGCTGTTTTTT. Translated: CASSESRYTGELFF.

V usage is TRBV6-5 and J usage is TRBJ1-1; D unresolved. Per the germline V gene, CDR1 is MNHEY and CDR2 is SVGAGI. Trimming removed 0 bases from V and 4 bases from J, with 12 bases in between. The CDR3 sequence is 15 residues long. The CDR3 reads CASSYSRVRGTEAFF. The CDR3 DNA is TGTGCCAGCAGTTACTCGAGAGTTAGAGGCACTGAAGCTTTCTTT.

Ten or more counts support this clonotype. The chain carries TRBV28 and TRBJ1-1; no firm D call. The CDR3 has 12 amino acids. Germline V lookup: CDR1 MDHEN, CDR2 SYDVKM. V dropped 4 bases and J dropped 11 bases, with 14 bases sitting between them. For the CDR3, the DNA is TGTGCCAGCAGTTCGTATGAGCGCGACGCTTTCTTT. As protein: CASSSYERDAFF.

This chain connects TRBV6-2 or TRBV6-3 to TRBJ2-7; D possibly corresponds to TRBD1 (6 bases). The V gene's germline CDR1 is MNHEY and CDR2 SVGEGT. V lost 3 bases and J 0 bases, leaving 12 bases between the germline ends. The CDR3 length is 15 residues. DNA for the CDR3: TGTGCCAGCAGTTATCAACAGGGACCCTCCTACGAGCAGTACTTC. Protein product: CASSYQQGPSYEQYF.

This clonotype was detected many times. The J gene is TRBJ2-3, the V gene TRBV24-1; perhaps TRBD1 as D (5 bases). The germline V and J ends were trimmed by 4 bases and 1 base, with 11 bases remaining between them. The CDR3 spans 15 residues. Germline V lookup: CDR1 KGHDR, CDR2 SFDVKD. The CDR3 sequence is CATSDPTQGTDTQYF. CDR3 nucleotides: TGTGCCACCAGTGACCCGACACAGGGCACAGATACGCAGTATTTT.

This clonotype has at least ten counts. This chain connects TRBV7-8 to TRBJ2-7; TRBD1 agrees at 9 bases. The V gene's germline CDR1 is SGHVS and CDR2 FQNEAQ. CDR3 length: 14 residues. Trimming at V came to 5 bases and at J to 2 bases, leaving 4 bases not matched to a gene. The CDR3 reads CASSRQGDAYEQYF. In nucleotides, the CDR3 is TGTGCCAGCAGCCGACAGGGGGACGCCTACGAGCAGTACTTC.

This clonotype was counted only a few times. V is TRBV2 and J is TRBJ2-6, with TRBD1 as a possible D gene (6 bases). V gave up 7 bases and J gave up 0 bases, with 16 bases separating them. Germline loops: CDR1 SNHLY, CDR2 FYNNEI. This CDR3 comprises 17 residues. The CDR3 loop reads CASNTGPIPSGANVLTF. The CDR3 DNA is TGTGCCAGCAATACAGGGCCCATTCCCTCTGGGGCCAACGTCCTGACTTTC.

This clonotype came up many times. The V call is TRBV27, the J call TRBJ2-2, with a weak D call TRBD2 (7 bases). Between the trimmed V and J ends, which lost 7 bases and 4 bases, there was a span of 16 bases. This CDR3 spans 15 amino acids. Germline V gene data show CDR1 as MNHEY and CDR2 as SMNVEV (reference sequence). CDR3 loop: CASTPPGGGTGELFF. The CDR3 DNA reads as TGTGCCAGCACACCGCCGGGGGGCGGCACCGGGGAGCTGTTTTTT.

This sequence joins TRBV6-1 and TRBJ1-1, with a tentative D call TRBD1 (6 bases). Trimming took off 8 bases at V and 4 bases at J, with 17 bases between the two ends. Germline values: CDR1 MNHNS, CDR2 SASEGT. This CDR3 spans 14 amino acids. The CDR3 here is CASGPGQYSTEAFF. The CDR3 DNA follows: TGTGCCAGCGGACCGGGACAATATAGCACTGAAGCTTTCTTT.

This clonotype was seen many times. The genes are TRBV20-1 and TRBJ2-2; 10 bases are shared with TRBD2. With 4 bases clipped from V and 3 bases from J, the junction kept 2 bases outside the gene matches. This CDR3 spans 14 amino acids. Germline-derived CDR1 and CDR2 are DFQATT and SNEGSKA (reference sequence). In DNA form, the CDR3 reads TGCAGTGCTAAAACTAGCGGGGACACCGGGGAGCTGTTTTTT. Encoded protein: CSAKTSGDTGELFF.

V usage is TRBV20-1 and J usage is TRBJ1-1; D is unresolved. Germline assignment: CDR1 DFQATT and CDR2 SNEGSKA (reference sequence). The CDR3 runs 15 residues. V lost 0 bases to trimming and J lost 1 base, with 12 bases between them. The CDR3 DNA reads TGCAGTGCTAGAGATCTTCGCAGGCCGAACACTGAAGCTTTCTTT. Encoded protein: CSARDLRRPNTEAFF.

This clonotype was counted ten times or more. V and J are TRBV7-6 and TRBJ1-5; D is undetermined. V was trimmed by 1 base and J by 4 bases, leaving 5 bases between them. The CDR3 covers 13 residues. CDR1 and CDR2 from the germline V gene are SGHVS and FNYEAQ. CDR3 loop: CASSLGRNQPQHF. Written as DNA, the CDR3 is TGTGCCAGCAGCTTAGGAAGAAATCAGCCCCAGCATTTT. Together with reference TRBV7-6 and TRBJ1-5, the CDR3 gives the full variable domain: GAGVSQSPRYKVTKRGQDVALRCDPISGHVSLYWYRQALGQGPEFLTYFNYEAQQDKSGLPNDRFSAERPEGSISTLTIQRTEQRDSAMYRCASSLGRNQPQHFGDGTRLSIL.

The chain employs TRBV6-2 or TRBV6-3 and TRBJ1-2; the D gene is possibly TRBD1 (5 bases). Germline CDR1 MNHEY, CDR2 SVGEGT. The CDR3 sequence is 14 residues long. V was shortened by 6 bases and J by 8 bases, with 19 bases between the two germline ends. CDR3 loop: CASRGPPRGAGYTF. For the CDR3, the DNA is TGTGCCAGCAGGGGACCGCCTCGGGGAGCCGGCTACACCTTC.

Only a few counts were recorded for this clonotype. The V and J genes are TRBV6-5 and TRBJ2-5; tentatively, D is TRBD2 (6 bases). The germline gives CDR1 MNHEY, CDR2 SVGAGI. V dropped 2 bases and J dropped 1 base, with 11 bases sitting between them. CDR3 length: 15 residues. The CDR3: CASSYGRGVQETQYF. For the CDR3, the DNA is TGTGCCAGCAGTTACGGGCGGGGAGTCCAAGAGACCCAGTACTTC.

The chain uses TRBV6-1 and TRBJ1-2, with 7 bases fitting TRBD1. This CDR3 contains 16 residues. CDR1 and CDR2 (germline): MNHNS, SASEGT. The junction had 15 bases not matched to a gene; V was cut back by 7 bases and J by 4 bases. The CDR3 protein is CASTPDRPTHGYGYTF. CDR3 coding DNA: TGTGCCAGCACCCCGGACAGGCCTACCCATGGCTATGGCTACACCTTC.

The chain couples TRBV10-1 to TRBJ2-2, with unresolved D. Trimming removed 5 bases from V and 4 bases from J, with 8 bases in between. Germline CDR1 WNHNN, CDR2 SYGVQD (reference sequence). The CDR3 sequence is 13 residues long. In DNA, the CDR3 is TGCGCCAGCAGTTTTTCTACCACCGGGGAGCTGTTTTTT. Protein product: CASSFSTTGELFF.

CDR3 protein: CASSFITGGRAFF. Here the CDR3 DNA reads TGCGCCAGCAGCTTTATCACAGGGGGCAGGGCTTTCTTT. The rearrangement joins TRBV5-1 to TRBJ1-1, with 9 bases aligning to TRBD1. The trim removed 2 bases at V and 11 bases at J, leaving 7 bases unmatched. The germline gives CDR1 SGHRS, CDR2 YFSETQ. The CDR3 sequence is 13 residues long.

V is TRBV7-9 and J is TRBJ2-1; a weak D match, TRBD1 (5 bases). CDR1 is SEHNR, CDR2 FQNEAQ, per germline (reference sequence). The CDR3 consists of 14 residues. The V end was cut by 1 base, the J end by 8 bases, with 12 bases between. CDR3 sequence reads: CASSLGGSHYEQFF. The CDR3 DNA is TGTGCCAGCAGCTTAGGGGGCAGTCACTATGAGCAGTTCTTC.